The sample holds a few counts of the clone carrying this TCR beta chain. This CDR3 has 13 amino acids. Germline CDR1 SEHNR, CDR2 FQNEAQ (reference sequence). V was trimmed by 10 bases and J by 0 bases, leaving 9 bases between them. The data derive from a study of T-cell reconstitution after alpha-beta-depleted transplantation in children. Unique molecular identifiers were used in preparing the TCRbeta library. TCRdb reprocessed the PCR reads with MiXCR, giving one entry per CDR3 protein. The sample shows a few hundred thousand distinct CDR3 sequences, nearly 10% of them seen only once. The chain is built from TRBV7-9 and TRBJ2-2, with D possibly matching TRBD1 (5 bases). The source is a human donor who donated a stem cell graft to a child with SCID. Sequenced here: PBMCs from the stem cell graft donor, sampled from the stem cell graft. CDR3 in amino acids: CAIEDTNTGELFF. Written as DNA, the CDR3 is TGTGCCATCGAGGACACGAACACCGGGGAGCTGTTTTTT.